This T cell receptor (beta chain) is from a study of regulatory dendritic cells for organ transplantation. Assay: immunoSEQ multiplex PCR; the TCRdb copy retains only in-frame clones and omits some. This table has nearly 30,000 clones, approximately 79% appearing once. To note about this clone: Antigen specificity is unknown.

V was cut by 8 bases and J by 5 bases, with 24 bases left in between. This CDR3 is built from 16 residues. The germline gives CDR1 MRHNA, CDR2 SNTAGT. Study outcomes and limitations: Naive CD4+ and CD8+ repertoires were highly diverse; memory CD8+ was most oligoclonal. Between individuals, the alloreactive memory CD8+ T cell pool differed considerably. Mature dendritic cells appeared to drive more memory CD8+ clonal expansion than regulatory ones.

The clonotype originates from a human donor in good health. The chain combines TRBV6-4 with TRBJ2-5; D tentatively fits TRBD1 or TRBD2 (6 bases each). Sequences were obtained from memory CD4+ T cells from blood. The subset was: CD45RO+ memory T cells. This CDR3 is CASCSVGGLVEETQYF. CDR3 nucleotide sequence: TGTGCCAGCTGTTCGGTTGGGGGGCTGGTAGAGGAGACCCAGTACTTC.